This note documents a single T cell receptor (beta chain) sequence. Its antigen target is currently unknown. There are no base qualities to consult, and no much larger clone falls within one base. Genomic DNA was used as template for profiling of TCR beta VDJ combinations and CDR3 sequences. An Illumina HiSeq 2000 was the platform used for TCR repertoire sequencing. The original methods were these. Repertoires were assessed using TRBV/TRBJ rearrangement plots, CDR3 size and DJ length profiles, and Simpson's diversity index. The most abundant DNA sequence in the deep sequencing data was defined as the immunodominant clone. CDR3 amino acid sequences were screened for sharing across subjects and were compared with published repertoires and the VDJdb database. TCRdb reprocessing: public reads trimmed at Q25 with fastp, clones called with MiXCR, in-frame beta chains kept. When rows share a CDR3 protein, they turn into one entry using the most common DNA and genes. None of the V and J calls come from the authors' own analysis; TCRdb made them. This sample is represented by about 190,000 distinct CDR3 sequences; roughly half of them were singletons. Of the sample, approximately 16% is held by the ten largest clones.

Its CDR3 holds 16 amino acids, cysteine through phenylalanine. Only CDR3 DNA is held: 48 bases, read in frame from base 1. V loses 8 bases of germline sequence and J loses 1 base, and the interval between the two ends is 20 bases. CDR1 and CDR2 are read off the germline V gene (reference sequence) as SEHNR and FQNEAQ. This sample was included in a study of CD8+CD57+ T cells in acquired aplastic anemia (dated by TCRdb to about 2018). About the study as a whole: Extracted DNA from sorted CD4+ and CD8+ cells averaged approximately 3 ug, ranging from roughly 0.19 to 27.4 ug. Mean read counts for healthy donor samples were 8.5 million to 10.8 million for CD4+ cells and 11.0 million for CD8+ cells. What the research found in general, with its limitations: Around 30 CD8+ CDR3 sequences were found to be shared between patients and controls, but these sequences appeared to be highly expressed in patients and within the immunodominant clones of the patients. No significant difference in CD8+ Simpson's diversity was found between patients and healthy controls (P=0.060).

In this study, sorted CD4+ and CD8+ T cells from the blood of healthy subjects and of severe aplastic anemia patients had their TCR repertoires deep-sequenced. Ficoll-Paque density gradient centrifugation was used to isolate peripheral blood mononuclear cells. CD4+ and CD8+ T cells were sorted by FACS or magnetic beads before DNA extraction. The chain couples TRBV7-9 to TRBJ1-1; the D gene is possibly TRBD1, with 5 bases matching. The TCR comes from a human donor in good health, serving as a control. Sequencing was carried out using sorted CD4+, CD8+, or CD8+CD57+ T cells (not recorded which) from PBMCs. The bases are TGTGCCAGCGCCTTAGTGCCCGGGACCGCGAACACTGAAGCTTTCTTT. Protein translation: CASALVPGTANTEAFF.